This T cell receptor (beta chain) emerged from a study of blood T cell repertoires in COVID-19. For the study at large: Samples came from the United States, Italy and Spain, spanning acute and convalescent COVID-19. Sources were T cells, B-cell-depleted T cells, or PBMCs; the material itself was cDNA or gDNA.

CDR3 length equals 17 residues. CDR1 is SGHTA, CDR2 FQGTGA, per germline. Trimming cost V 5 bases and J 1 base; bases outside gene matches: 12. The sample holds one count of this clone. In the source study's methods: Amplifying reference gene primers gave estimates of nucleated cell counts. The repertoire was sequenced with immunoSEQ multiplex PCR; TCRdb's copy has only in-frame clones and lacks some. V and J calls and clone size are given by that table; D and trimming were obtained from the DNA. The table shows about 83,000 clones, with over 60% occurring only once. The rearrangement joins TRBV7-3 to TRBJ2-3; 7 positions agree with TRBD2. Source material: peripheral blood. This clonotype was obtained from a woman older than 75 with active or convalescent COVID-19. CDR3 sequence reads: CASSHGPAGGGTDTQYF. The CDR3 DNA sequence: TGTGCCAGCAGCCATGGTCCCGCTGGGGGGGGCACAGATACGCAGTATTTT.